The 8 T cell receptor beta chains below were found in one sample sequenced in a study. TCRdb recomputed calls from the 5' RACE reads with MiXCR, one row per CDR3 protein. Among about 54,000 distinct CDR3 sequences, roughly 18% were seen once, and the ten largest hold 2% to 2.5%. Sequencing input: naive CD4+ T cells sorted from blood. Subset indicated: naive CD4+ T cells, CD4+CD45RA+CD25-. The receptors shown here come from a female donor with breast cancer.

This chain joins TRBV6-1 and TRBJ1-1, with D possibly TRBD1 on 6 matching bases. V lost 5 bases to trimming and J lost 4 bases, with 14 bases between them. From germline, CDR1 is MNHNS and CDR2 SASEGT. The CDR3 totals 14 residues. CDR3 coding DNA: TGTGCCAGCAGTATGCAGGGGCTCAGCACTGAAGCTTTCTTT. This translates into CASSMQGLSTEAFF.

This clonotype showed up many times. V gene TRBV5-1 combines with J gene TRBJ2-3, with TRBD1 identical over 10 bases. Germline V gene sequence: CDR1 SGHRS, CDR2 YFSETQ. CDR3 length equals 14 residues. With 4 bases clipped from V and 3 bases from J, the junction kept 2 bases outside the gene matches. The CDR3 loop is CASSRQGATDTQYF. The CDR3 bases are TGCGCCAGCAGCAGACAGGGGGCGACAGATACGCAGTATTTT.

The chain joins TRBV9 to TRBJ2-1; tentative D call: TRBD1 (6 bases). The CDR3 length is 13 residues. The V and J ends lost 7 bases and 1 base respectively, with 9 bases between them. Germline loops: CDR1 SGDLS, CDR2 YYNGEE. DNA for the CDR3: TGTGCCAGCGGACAGATGTCCTACAATGAGCAGTTCTTC. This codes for CASGQMSYNEQFF.

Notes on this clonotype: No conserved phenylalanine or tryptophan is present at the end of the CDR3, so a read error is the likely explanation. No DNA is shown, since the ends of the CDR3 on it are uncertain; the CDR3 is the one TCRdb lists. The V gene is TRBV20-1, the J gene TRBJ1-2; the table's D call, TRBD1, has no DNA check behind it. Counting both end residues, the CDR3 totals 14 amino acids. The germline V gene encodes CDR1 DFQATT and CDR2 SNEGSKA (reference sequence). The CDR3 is CSAQGGITNYGYTC.

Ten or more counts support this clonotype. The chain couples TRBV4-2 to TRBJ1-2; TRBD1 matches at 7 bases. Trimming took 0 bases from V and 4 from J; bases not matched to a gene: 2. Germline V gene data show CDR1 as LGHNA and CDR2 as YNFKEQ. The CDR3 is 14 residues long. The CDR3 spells CASSQERTGYGYTF. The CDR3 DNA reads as TGTGCCAGCAGCCAAGAGCGGACAGGCTATGGCTACACCTTC.

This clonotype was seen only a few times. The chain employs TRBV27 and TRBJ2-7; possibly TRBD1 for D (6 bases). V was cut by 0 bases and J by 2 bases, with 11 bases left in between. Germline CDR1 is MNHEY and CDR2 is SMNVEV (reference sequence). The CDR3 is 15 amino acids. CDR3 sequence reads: CASSLSRGTPYEQYF. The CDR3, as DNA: TGTGCCAGCAGTTTATCGAGGGGGACGCCCTACGAGCAGTACTTC.

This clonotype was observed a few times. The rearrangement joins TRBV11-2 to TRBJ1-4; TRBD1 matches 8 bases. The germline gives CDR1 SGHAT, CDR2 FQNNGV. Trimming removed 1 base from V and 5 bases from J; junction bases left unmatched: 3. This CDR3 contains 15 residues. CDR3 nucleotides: TGTGCCAGCAGCTTAGCCAGGGGGCAGAATGAAAAACTGTTTTTT. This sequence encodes CASSLARGQNEKLFF.

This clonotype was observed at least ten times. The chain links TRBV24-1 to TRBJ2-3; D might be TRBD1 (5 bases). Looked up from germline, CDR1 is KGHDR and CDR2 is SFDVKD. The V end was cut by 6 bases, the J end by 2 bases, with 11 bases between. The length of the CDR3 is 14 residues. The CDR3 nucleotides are TGTGCCACCAGTTCAAGGGGAACCACAGATACGCAGTATTTT. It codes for CATSSRGTTDTQYF.